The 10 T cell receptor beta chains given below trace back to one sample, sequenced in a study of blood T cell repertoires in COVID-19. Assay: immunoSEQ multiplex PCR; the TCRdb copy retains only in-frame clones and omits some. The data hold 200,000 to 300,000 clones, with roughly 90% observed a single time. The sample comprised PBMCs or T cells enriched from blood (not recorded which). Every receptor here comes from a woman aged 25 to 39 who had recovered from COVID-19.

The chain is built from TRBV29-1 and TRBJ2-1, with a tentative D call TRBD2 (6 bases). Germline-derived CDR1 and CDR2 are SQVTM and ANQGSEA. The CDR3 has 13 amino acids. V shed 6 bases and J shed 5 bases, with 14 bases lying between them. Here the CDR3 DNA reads TGCAGCGTAGCGGGCGGCCCCAACAATGAGCAGTTCTTC. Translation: CSVAGGPNNEQFF.

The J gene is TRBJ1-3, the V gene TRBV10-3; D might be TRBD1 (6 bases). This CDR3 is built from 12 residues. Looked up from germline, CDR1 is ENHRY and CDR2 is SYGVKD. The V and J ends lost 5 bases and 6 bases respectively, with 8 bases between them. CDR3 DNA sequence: TGTGCCATCAGTCCAGGGGAAAACACCATATATTTT. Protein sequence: CAISPGENTIYF.

The CDR3 loop is CASSLDSLNTEAFF. CDR3 sequence (DNA): TGTGCCAGCAGCTTGGACAGTTTGAACACTGAAGCTTTCTTT. This chain uses TRBV4-2 with TRBJ1-1, with D possibly TRBD1 on 6 matching bases. Trimming stripped 5 bases from V and 0 bases from J, with 10 bases between. Looked up from germline, CDR1 is LGHNA and CDR2 is YNFKEQ. The CDR3 loop spans 14 amino acids.

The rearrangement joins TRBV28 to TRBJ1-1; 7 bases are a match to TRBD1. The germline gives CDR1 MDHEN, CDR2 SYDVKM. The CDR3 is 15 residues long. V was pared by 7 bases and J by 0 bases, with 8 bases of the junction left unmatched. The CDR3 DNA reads TGTGCCAGCACCCCACCCGACAGGGTGAACACTGAAGCTTTCTTT. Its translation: CASTPPDRVNTEAFF. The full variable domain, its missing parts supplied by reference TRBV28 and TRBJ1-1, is DVKVTQSSRYLVKRTGEKVFLECVQDMDHENMFWYRQDPGLGLRLIYFSYDVKMKEKGDIPEGYSVSREKKERFSLILESASTNQTSMYLCASTPPDRVNTEAFFGQGTRLTVV.

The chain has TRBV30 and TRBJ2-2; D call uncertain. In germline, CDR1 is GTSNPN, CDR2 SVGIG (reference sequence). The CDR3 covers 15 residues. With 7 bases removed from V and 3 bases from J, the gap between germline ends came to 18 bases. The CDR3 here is CASHVERDDTGELFF. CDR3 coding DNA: TGTGCCTCCCACGTAGAGCGCGATGACACCGGGGAGCTGTTTTTT.

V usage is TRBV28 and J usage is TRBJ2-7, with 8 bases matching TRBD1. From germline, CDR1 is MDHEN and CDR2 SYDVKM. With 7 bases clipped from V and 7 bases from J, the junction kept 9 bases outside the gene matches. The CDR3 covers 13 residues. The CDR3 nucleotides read TGTGCCAGCACCCGGACAGGGAGGAGGGAGCAGTACTTC. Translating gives CASTRTGRREQYF.

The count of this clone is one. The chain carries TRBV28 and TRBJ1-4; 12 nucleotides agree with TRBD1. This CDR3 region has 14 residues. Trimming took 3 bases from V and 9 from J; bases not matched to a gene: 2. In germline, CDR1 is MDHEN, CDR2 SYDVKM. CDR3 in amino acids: CASSLGTGGKKLFF. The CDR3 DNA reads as TGTGCCAGCAGTTTGGGGACAGGGGGCAAAAAACTGTTTTTT.

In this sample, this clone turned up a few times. CDR3: CASSPTGTSYEQYF. As DNA, the CDR3 is TGTGCCAGCAGCCCGACAGGGACCAGCTACGAGCAGTACTTC. The rearrangement links TRBV7-2 to TRBJ2-7; 7 positions match TRBD1. Trimming cost V 5 bases and J 3 bases; bases outside gene matches: 7. CDR3 length: 14 residues. Per the germline V gene, CDR1 is SGHTA and CDR2 is FQGNSA.

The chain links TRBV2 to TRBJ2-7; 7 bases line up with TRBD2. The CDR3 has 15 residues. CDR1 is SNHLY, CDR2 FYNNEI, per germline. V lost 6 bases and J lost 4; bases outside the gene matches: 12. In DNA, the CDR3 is TGTGCCAGCAGGGGGTCCAGGATACTAGCGTACGAGCAGTACTTC. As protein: CASRGSRILAYEQYF.

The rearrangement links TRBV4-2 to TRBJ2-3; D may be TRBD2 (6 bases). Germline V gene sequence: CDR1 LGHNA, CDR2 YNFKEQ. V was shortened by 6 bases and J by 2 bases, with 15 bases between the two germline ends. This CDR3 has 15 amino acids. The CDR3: CASRRYGTLTDTQYF. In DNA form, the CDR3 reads TGTGCCAGCAGGCGCTACGGGACTCTCACAGATACGCAGTATTTT.